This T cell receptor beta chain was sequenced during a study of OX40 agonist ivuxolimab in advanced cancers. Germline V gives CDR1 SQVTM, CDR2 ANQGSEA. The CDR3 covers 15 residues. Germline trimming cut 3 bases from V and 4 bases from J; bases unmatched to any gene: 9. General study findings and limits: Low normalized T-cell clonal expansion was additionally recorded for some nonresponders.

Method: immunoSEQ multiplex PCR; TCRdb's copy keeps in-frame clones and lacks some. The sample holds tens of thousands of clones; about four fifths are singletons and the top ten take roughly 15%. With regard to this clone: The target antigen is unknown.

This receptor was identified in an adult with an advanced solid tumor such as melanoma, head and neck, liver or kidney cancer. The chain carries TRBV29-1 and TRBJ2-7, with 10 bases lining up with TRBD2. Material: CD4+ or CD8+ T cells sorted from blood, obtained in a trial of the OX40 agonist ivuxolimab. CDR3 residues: CSVDGIAGGQYEQYF. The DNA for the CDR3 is TGCAGCGTTGACGGTATAGCGGGGGGCCAGTACGAGCAGTACTTC.